The source of this TCR beta chain is a study of cytomegalovirus exposure and HLA in healthy donors. Notes on the study in general: The investigators catalogued 150 or so TCR beta chains as cytomegalovirus-associated.

Vbeta (60) and Jbeta (13) primers were used in the PCR. The protocol was immunoSEQ multiplex PCR, while the TCRdb copy is restricted to in-frame clones and leaves out a portion. Here the sample spans about 240,000 clones, around 80% being singletons. In regard to this clone: Antigen unknown.

This CDR3 region has 16 residues. Looked up from germline, CDR1 is SGHRS and CDR2 is YFSETQ. J was trimmed by 0 bases and V by 0 bases; bases with no gene match: 4. The chain employs TRBV5-1 and TRBJ2-5, with 8 bases fitting TRBD2. The sequenced material came from PBMCs. This TCR was sampled from a middle-aged woman in good health and CMV-seropositive. The CDR3 sequence is CASSLGSGAYQETQYF. In DNA form, the CDR3 reads TGCGCCAGCAGCTTGGGTAGCGGGGCGTACCAAGAGACCCAGTACTTC.